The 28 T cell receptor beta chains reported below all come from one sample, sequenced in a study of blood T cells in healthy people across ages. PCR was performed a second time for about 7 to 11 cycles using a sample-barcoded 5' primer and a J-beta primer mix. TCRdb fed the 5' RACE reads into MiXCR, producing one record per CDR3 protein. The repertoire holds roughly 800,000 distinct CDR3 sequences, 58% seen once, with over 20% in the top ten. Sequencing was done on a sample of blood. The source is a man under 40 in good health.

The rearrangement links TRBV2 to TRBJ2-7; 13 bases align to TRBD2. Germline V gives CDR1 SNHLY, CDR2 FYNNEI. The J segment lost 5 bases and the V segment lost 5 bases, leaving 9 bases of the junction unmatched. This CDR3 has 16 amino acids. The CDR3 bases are TGTGCCAGCAGTAGGGGACTAGCGGGATCGGCGGACGAGCAGTACTTC. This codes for CASSRGLAGSADEQYF. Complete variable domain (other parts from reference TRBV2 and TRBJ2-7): EPEVTQTPSHQVTQMGQEVILRCVPISNHLYFYWYRQILGQKVEFLVSFYNNEISEKSEIFDDQFSVERPDGSNFTLKIRSTKLEDSAMYFCASSRGLAGSADEQYFGPGTRLTVT.

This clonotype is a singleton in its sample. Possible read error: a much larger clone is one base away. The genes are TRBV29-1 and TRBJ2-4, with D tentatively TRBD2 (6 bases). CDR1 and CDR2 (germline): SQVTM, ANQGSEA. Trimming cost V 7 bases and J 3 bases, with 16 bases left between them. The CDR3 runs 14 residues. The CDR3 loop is CSASSETLKNIQYF. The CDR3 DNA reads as TGCAGCGCGTCTAGCGAAACTCTCAAAAACATTCAGTACTTC.

Here the CDR3 reads CASSPGTQQLGELFF. CDR3 in DNA: TGTGCCAGCAGCCCGGGGACACAACAATTGGGGGAGCTGTTTTTT. The rearrangement uses TRBV7-2 and TRBJ2-2, with D maybe TRBD1 (6 bases). There are 15 residues in the CDR3. The V end lost 5 bases, the J end lost 8 bases, and 18 bases lay between the germline ends. Germline values: CDR1 SGHTA, CDR2 FQGNSA.

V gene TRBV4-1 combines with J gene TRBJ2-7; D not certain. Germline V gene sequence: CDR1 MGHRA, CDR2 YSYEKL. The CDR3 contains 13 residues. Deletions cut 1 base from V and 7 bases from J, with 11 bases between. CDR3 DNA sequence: TGCGCCAGCAGCCAAGTGGGTACGGAGGAGCAGTACTTC. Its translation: CASSQVGTEEQYF.

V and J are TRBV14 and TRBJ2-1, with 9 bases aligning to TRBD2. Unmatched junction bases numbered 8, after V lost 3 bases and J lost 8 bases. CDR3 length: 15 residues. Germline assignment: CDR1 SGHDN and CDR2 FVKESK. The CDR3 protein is CASSHPSGTTDEQFF. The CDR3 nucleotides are TGTGCCAGCAGCCACCCTAGCGGGACGACCGATGAGCAGTTCTTC.

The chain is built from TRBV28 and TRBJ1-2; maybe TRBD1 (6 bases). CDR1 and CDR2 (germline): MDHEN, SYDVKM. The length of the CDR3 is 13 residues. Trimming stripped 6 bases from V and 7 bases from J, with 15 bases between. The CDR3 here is CASSMRGFGGYTF. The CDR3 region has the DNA TGTGCCAGCAGCATGAGGGGGTTCGGTGGCTACACCTTC.

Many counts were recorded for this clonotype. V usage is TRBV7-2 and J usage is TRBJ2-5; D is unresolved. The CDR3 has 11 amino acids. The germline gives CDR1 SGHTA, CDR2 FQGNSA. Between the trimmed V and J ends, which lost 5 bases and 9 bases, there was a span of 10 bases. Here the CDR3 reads CASSEQLAQYF. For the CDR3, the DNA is TGTGCCAGCAGCGAACAATTGGCCCAGTACTTC.

For the CDR3, the DNA is TGCAGTGCCCGAACACAGGGGGGAACTGGGGCCAACGTCCTGACTTTC. Residues: CSARTQGGTGANVLTF. The genes are TRBV20-1 and TRBJ2-6, with 8 nucleotides matching TRBD1. The trim removed 6 bases at V and 2 bases at J, leaving 9 bases unmatched. The CDR3 spans 16 residues. CDR1 is DFQATT and CDR2 is SNEGSKA in the germline V gene (reference sequence).

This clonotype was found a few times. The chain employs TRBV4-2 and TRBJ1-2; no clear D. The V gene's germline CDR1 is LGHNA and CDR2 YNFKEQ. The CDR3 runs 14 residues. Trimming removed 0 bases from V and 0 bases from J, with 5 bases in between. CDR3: CASSQDPANYGYTF. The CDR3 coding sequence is TGTGCCAGCAGCCAAGACCCAGCTAACTATGGCTACACCTTC.

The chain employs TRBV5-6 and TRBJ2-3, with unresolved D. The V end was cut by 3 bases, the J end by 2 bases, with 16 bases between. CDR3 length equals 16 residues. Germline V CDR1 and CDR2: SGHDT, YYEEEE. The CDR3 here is CASSSLVGQSTDTQYF. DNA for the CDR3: TGTGCCAGCAGCTCGTTAGTAGGGCAGTCCACAGATACGCAGTATTTT.

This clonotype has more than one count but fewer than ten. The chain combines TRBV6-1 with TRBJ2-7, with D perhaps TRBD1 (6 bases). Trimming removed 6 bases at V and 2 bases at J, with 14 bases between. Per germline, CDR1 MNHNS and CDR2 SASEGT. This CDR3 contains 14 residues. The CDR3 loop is CASRAPGQTYEQYF. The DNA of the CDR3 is TGTGCCAGCAGGGCTCCGGGACAAACCTACGAGCAGTACTTC.

The DNA for the CDR3 is TGTGCCAGCAGTCCTCTCGGACAGGCGAGGTTTGGGGATGGCTACACCTTC. This translates into CASSPLGQARFGDGYTF. J is TRBJ1-2 and V is TRBV27, with 7 bases identical to TRBD1. This CDR3 comprises 17 residues. Germline trimming cut 5 bases from V and 6 bases from J; bases unmatched to any gene: 18. Per germline, CDR1 MNHEY and CDR2 SMNVEV (reference sequence).

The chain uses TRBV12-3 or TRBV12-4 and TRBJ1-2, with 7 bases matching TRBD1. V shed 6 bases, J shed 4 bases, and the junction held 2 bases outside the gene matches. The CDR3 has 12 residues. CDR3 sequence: CASRRTGYGYTF. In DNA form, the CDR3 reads TGTGCCAGCAGACGGACAGGCTATGGCTACACCTTC.

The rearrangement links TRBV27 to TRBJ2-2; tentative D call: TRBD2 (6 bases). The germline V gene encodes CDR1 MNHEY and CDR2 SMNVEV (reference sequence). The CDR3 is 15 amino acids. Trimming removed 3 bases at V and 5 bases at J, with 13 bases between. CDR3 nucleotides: TGTGCCAGCAGTTTGCACGAGGGACTTACCGGGGAGCTGTTTTTT. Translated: CASSLHEGLTGELFF.

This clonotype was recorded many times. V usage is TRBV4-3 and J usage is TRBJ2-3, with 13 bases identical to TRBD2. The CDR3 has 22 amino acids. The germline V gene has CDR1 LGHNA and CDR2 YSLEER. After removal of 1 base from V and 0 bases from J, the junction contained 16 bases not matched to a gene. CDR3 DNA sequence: TGCGCCAGCAGCCAAGGTAGATTTCCGGGACTAGCGGGACGAGGGAGCACAGATACGCAGTATTTT. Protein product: CASSQGRFPGLAGRGSTDTQYF.

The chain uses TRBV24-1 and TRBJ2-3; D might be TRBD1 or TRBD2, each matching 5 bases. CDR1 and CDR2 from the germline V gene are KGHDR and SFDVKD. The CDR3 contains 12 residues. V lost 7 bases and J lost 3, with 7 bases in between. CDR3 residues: CATSEGTDTQYF. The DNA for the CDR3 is TGTGCCACCAGCGAGGGGACAGATACGCAGTATTTT.

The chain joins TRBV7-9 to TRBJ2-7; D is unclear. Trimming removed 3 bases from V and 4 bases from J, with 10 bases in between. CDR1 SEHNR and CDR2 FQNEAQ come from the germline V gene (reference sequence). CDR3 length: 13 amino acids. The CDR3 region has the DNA TGTGCCAGCAGCTTTGAAGGGTGGTACGAGCAGTACTTC. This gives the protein CASSFEGWYEQYF.

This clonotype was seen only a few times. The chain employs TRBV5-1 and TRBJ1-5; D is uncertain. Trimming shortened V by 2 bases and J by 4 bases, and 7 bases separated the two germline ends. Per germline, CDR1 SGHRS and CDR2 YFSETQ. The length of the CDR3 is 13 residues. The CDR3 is CASSFSENQPQHF. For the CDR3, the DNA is TGCGCCAGCAGCTTTTCAGAGAATCAGCCCCAGCATTTT.

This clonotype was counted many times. The CDR3 DNA reads TGCGCCAGCAGCTTGGCGACAGGGAACACTGAAGCTTTCTTT. This codes for CASSLATGNTEAFF. The rearrangement uses TRBV5-1 and TRBJ1-1, with D possibly matching TRBD1 (6 bases). The ends were cut back, 0 bases at V and 1 base at J, with 7 bases in the middle. Germline CDR1 is SGHRS and CDR2 is YFSETQ. CDR3 size: 14 residues.

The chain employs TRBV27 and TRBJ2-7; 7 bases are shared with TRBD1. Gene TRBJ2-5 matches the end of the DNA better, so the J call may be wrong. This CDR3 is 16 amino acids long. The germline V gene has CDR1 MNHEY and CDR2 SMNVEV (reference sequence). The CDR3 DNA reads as TGTGCCAGCAGTCCCCCGCGGACAGGCCACCAAGAGACCCAGTACTTC. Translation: CASSPPRTGHQETQYF.

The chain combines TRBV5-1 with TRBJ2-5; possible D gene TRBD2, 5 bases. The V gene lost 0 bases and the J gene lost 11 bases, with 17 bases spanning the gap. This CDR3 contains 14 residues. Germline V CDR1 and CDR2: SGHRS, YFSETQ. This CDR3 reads CASSLEASPNEQYF. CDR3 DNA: TGCGCCAGCAGCTTGGAGGCTAGCCCCAATGAGCAGTACTTC.

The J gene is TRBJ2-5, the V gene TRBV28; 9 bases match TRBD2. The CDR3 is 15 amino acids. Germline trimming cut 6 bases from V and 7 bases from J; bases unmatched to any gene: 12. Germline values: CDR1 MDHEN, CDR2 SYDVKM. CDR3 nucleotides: TGTGCCAGCAGCCTCGAGCGGGAGGCCCGGTGGACCCAGTACTTC. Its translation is CASSLEREARWTQYF.

In DNA form, the CDR3 reads TGCAGTGCTCGAGGCCGGGGGAACACTGAAGCTTTCTTT. Amino acid sequence: CSARGRGNTEAFF. V and J are TRBV20-1 and TRBJ1-1; D gene ambiguous. Germline CDR1 and CDR2: DFQATT and SNEGSKA (reference sequence). The CDR3 runs to 13 residues. The V and J ends lost 5 bases and 1 base respectively, with 11 bases between them.

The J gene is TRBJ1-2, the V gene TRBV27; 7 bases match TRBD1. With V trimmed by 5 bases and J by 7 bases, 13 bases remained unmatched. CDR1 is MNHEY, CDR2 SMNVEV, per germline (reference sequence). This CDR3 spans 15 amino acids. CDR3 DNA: TGTGCCAGCAGTCCCACCTCCACAGGGGTTTTTGGCTACACCTTC. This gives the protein CASSPTSTGVFGYTF.

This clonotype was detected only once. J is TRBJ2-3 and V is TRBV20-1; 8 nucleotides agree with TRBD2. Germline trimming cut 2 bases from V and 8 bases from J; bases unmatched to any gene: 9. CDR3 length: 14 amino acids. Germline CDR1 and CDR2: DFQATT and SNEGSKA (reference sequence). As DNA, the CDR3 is TGCAGTGCTAGACCGGGACTAGAACTAGTTACGCAGTATTTT. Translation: CSARPGLELVTQYF.

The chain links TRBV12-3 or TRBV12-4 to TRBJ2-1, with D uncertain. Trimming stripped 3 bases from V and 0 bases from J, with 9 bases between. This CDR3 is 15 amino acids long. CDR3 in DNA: TGTGCCAGCAGTTTCCACCAGAGCTCCTACAATGAGCAGTTCTTC. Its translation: CASSFHQSSYNEQFF.

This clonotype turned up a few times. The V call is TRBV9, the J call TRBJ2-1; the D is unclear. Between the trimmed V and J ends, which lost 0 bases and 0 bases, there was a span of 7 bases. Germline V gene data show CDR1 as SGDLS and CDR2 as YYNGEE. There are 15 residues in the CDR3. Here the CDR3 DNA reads TGTGCCAGCAGCGTAGCTTCGTTCTCCTACAATGAGCAGTTCTTC. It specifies CASSVASFSYNEQFF. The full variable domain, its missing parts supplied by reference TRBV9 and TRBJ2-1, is DSGVTQTPKHLITATGQRVTLRCSPRSGDLSVYWYQQSLDQGLQFLIQYYNGEERAKGNILERFSAQQFPDLHSELNLSSLELGDSALYFCASSVASFSYNEQFFGPGTRLTVL.

In nucleotides, the CDR3 is TGTGCCAGCAAGAGCGGGGGCACAGATACGCAGTATTTT. Translation: CASKSGGTDTQYF. The J gene is TRBJ2-3, the V gene TRBV11-1; 7 bases fit TRBD2. Germline CDR1 SGHAT, CDR2 FQDESV (reference sequence). The CDR3 totals 13 residues. V was clipped by 7 bases and J by 1 base; unmatched bases: 2.